What follows is one T cell receptor beta chain and its context. Antigen specificity is unknown. The data derive from a study of cytomegalovirus exposure and HLA in healthy donors. The study, taken as a whole, reports: In a later analysis, at a false discovery rate of 0.05, 15,000 to 20,000 TCR beta sequences were associated with HLA alleles.

CDR1 MGHDK and CDR2 SYGVNS come from the germline V gene. The CDR3 runs to 15 residues. V was clipped by 2 bases and J by 6 bases; unmatched bases: 6. The PCR had 60 Vbeta and 13 Jbeta primers. The protocol was immunoSEQ multiplex PCR, while the TCRdb copy is restricted to in-frame clones and leaves out a portion. Of roughly 150,000 clones in the sample, 82% were seen once. This receptor was obtained from a male donor in good health and CMV-seronegative. Sequenced sample: PBMCs. The chain uses TRBV25-1 and TRBJ2-2, with 7 bases lining up with TRBD2. CDR3 in DNA: TGTGCCAGCAGTGAAGCGGCAGGGAGGGCCGGGGAGCTGTTTTTT. Translation gives CASSEAAGRAGELFF.